This T cell receptor beta chain was identified in a study of blood T cell repertoires in COVID-19. Study as a whole: The samples span acute and convalescent COVID-19 from the United States, Italy and Spain. T cells, B-cell-depleted T cells, or PBMCs supplied cDNA or gDNA.

In the study's own analysis: Researchers report that nucleated cell counts were estimated from reference gene primer amplification. Data came from immunoSEQ multiplex PCR; TCRdb stores just in-frame clones and leaves some out. D and trimming were read from the DNA, whereas the V and J calls and clone size are those reported in that table. The table records about 160,000 clones, roughly 80% of them present only once. The TCR was taken from a man between 65 and 79 years old with acute or convalescent COVID-19. Sequencing was done on a sample of peripheral blood.

The DNA of the CDR3 is TGTGCCAGCAGCTCGGGACTAGCGGGGGGTAAGACCGGGGAGCTGTTTTTT. It yields the protein CASSSGLAGGKTGELFF. The rearrangement uses TRBV5-4 and TRBJ2-2, with 15 nucleotides matching TRBD2. V shed 3 bases, J shed 5 bases, and the junction held 5 bases outside the gene matches. The CDR3 runs to 17 residues. CDR1 SGHNT and CDR2 YYREEE come from the germline V gene (reference sequence).